This T cell receptor beta chain was sequenced in a study of T cells in Graves' hyperthyroidism and ophthalmopathy. This clonotype was observed a handful of times. Its antigen remains unknown. The diagnostic basis comprised clinical symptoms, serum thyroxine and TRAb, thyroid ultrasound and orbital computed tomography. Study-level points and caveats: Ophthalmopathy and stable hyperthyroidism were separated by a 13 V-J model. Before onset, ophthalmopathy was predicted by the model a median about six months earlier. Most thyroid clonotypes with frequency above 0.001 were detected in blood.

Germline values: CDR1 SGHAT, CDR2 FQNNGV. V was clipped by 1 base and J by 4 bases; unmatched bases: 5. CDR3 size: 16 residues. RNA transcripts were the template for amplifying TCR beta CDR3 regions. The TCR CDR3 first-round RT-PCR relied on the HTBI primer set. TCRdb re-called the multiplex PCR reads through MiXCR, storing one row per CDR3 protein. The repertoire includes hundreds of thousands of distinct CDR3 sequences, less than 20% of them detected once, and about 45% sits in the top ten. This receptor was taken from a man in his forties or fifties with Graves' ophthalmopathy. This sequence joins TRBV11-2 and TRBJ2-2; 8 nucleotides line up with TRBD2. Material for sequencing was blood. The CDR3 coding sequence is TGTGCCAGCAGCTTAGCGATCGGGAGGGCCACCGGGGAGCTGTTTTTT. This gives the protein CASSLAIGRATGELFF.